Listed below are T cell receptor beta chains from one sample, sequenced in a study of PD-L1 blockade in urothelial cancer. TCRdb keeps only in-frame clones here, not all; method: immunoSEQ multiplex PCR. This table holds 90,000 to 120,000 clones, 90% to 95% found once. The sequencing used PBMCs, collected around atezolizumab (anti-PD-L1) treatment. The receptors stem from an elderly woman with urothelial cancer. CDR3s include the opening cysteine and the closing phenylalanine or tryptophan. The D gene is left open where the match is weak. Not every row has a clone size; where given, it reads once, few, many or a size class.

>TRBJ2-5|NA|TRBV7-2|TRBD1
CASSEQGVTQETQYF
TGTGCCAGCAGCGAACAGGGGGTGACTCAAGAGACCCAGTACTTC
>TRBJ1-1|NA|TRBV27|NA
CASSPTTSGLGTEAFF
TGTGCCAGCAGTCCGACGACATCGGGGTTGGGCACTGAAGCTTTCTTT
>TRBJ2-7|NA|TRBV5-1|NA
CASSEGGVGVYEQYF
TGCGCCAGCAGCGAGGGGGGGGTGGGCGTCTACGAGCAGTACTTC
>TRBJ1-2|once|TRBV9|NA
CASSVEAARGTYGYTF
TGTGCCAGCAGCGTAGAGGCAGCCAGGGGTACCTATGGCTACACCTTC
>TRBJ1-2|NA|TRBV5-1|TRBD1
CASSSDRGYGYTF
TGCGCCAGCAGTTCGGACAGGGGCTATGGCTACACCTTC
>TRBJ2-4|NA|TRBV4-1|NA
CASSQDSGGTQNIQYF
TGCGCCAGCAGCCAAGATTCTGGCGGGACCCAAAACATTCAGTACTTC
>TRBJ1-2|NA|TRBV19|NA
CASSIGGGFGGLYGYTF
TGTGCCAGTAGTATCGGCGGGGGGTTCGGCGGCTTATATGGCTACACCTTC
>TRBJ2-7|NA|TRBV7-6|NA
CASSFGDARIYEQYF
TGTGCCAGCAGCTTCGGAGACGCGCGGATCTACGAGCAGTACTTC
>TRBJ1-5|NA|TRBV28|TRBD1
CASRPGQGNQPQHF
TGTGCCAGCAGGCCGGGACAGGGGAATCAGCCCCAGCATTTT
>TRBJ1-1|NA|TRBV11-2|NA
CASSQGAMNTEAFF
TGTGCCAGCAGCCAAGGGGCCATGAACACTGAAGCTTTCTTT
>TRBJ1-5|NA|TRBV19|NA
CASIGRSNQPQHF
TGTGCCAGTATTGGGCGTAGCAATCAGCCCCAGCATTTT
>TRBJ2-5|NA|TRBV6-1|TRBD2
CASSGASGRGWYETQYF
TGTGCCAGCAGTGGGGCTAGCGGGAGGGGTTGGTATGAGACCCAGTACTTC
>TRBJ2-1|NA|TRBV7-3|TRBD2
CASSTGTSGEGEQFF
TGTGCCAGCAGCACAGGGACTAGCGGAGAGGGTGAGCAGTTCTTC
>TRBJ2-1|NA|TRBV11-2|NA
CASSLVGRDEQFF
TGTGCCAGCAGCTTAGTTGGCCGGGATGAGCAGTTCTTC
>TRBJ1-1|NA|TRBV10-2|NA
CASSEPGGGDEAFF
TGCGCCAGCAGTGAGCCGGGCGGGGGCGATGAAGCTTTCTTT
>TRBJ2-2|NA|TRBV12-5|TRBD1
CASGLAGTGNTGELFF
TGTGCTAGTGGTTTGGCCGGGACAGGGAACACCGGGGAGCTGTTTTTT
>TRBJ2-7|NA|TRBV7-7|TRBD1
CASSPDRGSYEQYF
TGTGCCAGCAGCCCGGACAGGGGCAGCTACGAGCAGTACTTC
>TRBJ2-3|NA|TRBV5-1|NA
CASSDTGTDTQYF
TGCGCCAGCAGCGACACTGGCACAGATACGCAGTATTTT